The 31 T cell receptor beta chains reported below all come from one sample, sequenced in a study of shared clonotypes between healthy human individuals. The repertoire was sequenced with immunoSEQ multiplex PCR; TCRdb's copy has only in-frame clones and lacks some. Of millions of clones in the sample, approximately 95% were seen once. Sequencing input: naive CD4+ T cells from PBMCs. Stated subset: CD45RA+ positively selected. These receptors all stem from a man aged 18 to 35 in good health. Some clones in this sample may be carry-over from other donors' samples.

The chain couples TRBV5-1 to TRBJ2-7; D might be TRBD1 (5 bases). CDR1 and CDR2 (germline): SGHRS, YFSETQ. The CDR3 runs to 15 residues. V was pared by 4 bases and J by 5 bases, with 19 bases between. The DNA of the CDR3 is TGCGCCAGCAGCCTTCTAGGGGCAGGGAACGACGAGCAGTACTTC. Translated: CASSLLGAGNDEQYF.

The J gene is TRBJ2-1, the V gene TRBV25-1; 7 nucleotides match TRBD2. CDR3 length equals 11 residues. V was clipped by 6 bases and J by 9 bases; unmatched bases: 2. Germline CDR1 is MGHDK and CDR2 is SYGVNS. The CDR3 spells CASRGGIEQFF. The CDR3 nucleotides read TGTGCCAGCAGGGGGGGGATTGAGCAGTTCTTC.

About this clone: A read error is likely, as this CDR3 ends without the conserved phenylalanine or tryptophan. The DNA is left out, because the CDR3 cannot be placed on it with certainty; the CDR3 is given as TCRdb lists it. V and J are TRBV5-1 and TRBJ2-7; the tabulated D call, TRBD2, remains unverified against the DNA. Per germline, CDR1 SGHRS and CDR2 YFSETQ. The CDR3 numbers 9 amino acids, ends counted. CDR3: CASSHTMAG.

V gene TRBV29-1 combines with J gene TRBJ2-3; 9 bases agree with TRBD2. Germline lookup yields CDR1 SQVTM and CDR2 ANQGSEA. This CDR3 is built from 16 residues. The V and J ends lost 0 bases and 2 bases, in that order; junction bases with no gene match: 6. The CDR3 coding sequence is TGCAGCGTTGAAGATGGTCTAGCGGGGTCCACAGATACGCAGTATTTT. Its translation is CSVEDGLAGSTDTQYF.

V usage is TRBV14 and J usage is TRBJ1-5; 7 nucleotides match TRBD1. Germline V CDR1 and CDR2: SGHDN, FVKESK. The CDR3 consists of 14 residues. With 4 bases clipped from V and 4 bases from J, the junction kept 4 bases outside the gene matches. CDR3 loop: CASSRTGFNQPQHF. Here the CDR3 DNA reads TGTGCCAGCAGCCGGACAGGTTTTAATCAGCCCCAGCATTTT.

As to this clone: Other DNA sequences in this specimen translate into the identical CDR3. The genes are TRBV5-1 and TRBJ1-1; 7 bases line up with TRBD1. The CDR3 is 14 residues long. The V gene end was trimmed by 5 bases and the J gene end by 2 bases; junction bases not matched to a gene: 6. Germline assignment: CDR1 SGHRS and CDR2 YFSETQ. CDR3 region: CASSSQGGNTEAFF. DNA of the CDR3: TGCGCCAGCAGTTCGCAGGGGGGAAACACTGAAGCTTTCTTT.

The chain is built from TRBV9 and TRBJ1-2; 8 bases fit TRBD1. CDR3 length equals 14 residues. Trimming removed 3 bases from V and 3 bases from J; junction bases left unmatched: 4. CDR1 is SGDLS, CDR2 YYNGEE, per germline. CDR3 in amino acids: CASSARQGHYGYTF. The CDR3 DNA follows: TGTGCCAGCAGCGCTAGACAGGGGCACTATGGCTACACCTTC.

A few counts support this clone. The chain employs TRBV7-3 and TRBJ1-1; 9 bases are shared with TRBD1. Germline-derived CDR1 and CDR2 are SGHTA and FQGTGA. The CDR3 extends over 14 amino acids. V trimming: 5 bases; J trimming: 5 bases; junction bases outside the gene matches: 6. As DNA, the CDR3 is TGTGCCAGCAGCCAAAAACAGGGGGCGACTGAAGCTTTCTTT. This encodes CASSQKQGATEAFF.

The rearrangement uses TRBV7-7 and TRBJ2-7; TRBD1 agrees at 7 bases. Germline V CDR1 and CDR2: SSHAT, FNYEAQ (reference sequence). V dropped 5 bases and J dropped 3; count of bases not matched to a gene: 7. The CDR3 has 14 residues. The CDR3 region is CASSPRDSDYEQYF. The CDR3 DNA reads TGTGCCAGCAGCCCACGGGACAGCGACTACGAGCAGTACTTC.

This clone appeared a single time. The V and J genes are TRBV4-1 and TRBJ1-1, with a possible D match to TRBD1 (5 bases). From germline, CDR1 is MGHRA and CDR2 YSYEKL. The CDR3 has 16 amino acids. V was shortened by 4 bases and J by 1 base, with 16 bases between the two germline ends. CDR3 loop: CASSPNRLRENTEAFF. The CDR3, as DNA: TGCGCCAGCAGCCCAAACAGGCTTCGGGAGAACACTGAAGCTTTCTTT.

The chain has TRBV7-9 and TRBJ2-1, with D possibly TRBD1 on 5 matching bases. The CDR3 sequence is 10 residues long. CDR1 and CDR2 from the germline V gene are SEHNR and FQNEAQ (reference sequence). Trimming removed 6 bases from V and 9 bases from J, with 6 bases in between. CDR3 in DNA: TGTGCCAGCAGAGGGGTTGAGCAGTTCTTC. Residues: CASRGVEQFF.

This clone turned up a few times. Within the sample, other DNA sequences also encode this same CDR3. The chain is built from TRBV28 and TRBJ2-2; D uncertain. Germline lookup yields CDR1 MDHEN and CDR2 SYDVKM. This CDR3 spans 11 amino acids. The V gene lost 3 bases and the J gene lost 6 bases, with 2 bases spanning the gap. CDR3 in amino acids: CASSLAGELFF. The DNA of the CDR3 is TGTGCCAGCAGTTTGGCCGGGGAGCTGTTTTTT. The full variable domain, with the rest looked up from reference TRBV28 and TRBJ2-2, is DVKVTQSSRYLVKRTGEKVFLECVQDMDHENMFWYRQDPGLGLRLIYFSYDVKMKEKGDIPEGYSVSREKKERFSLILESASTNQTSMYLCASSLAGELFFGEGSRLTVL.

A remark on this clone: At one of its ends the junction is not consistent with the germline gene, which may arise from a read error. CDR3 residues: CGSSPMGPSGRTNEQFF. CDR3 DNA: TGTGGCAGCTCACCGATGGGCCCTAGCGGGAGGACAAATGAGCAGTTCTTC. The V call is TRBV18, the J call TRBJ2-1; 11 nucleotides line up with TRBD2. The CDR3 runs to 17 residues. Per the germline V gene, CDR1 is KGHSH and CDR2 is LQKENI.

V usage is TRBV28 and J usage is TRBJ2-5; a possible D gene is TRBD2 (6 bases). Germline values: CDR1 MDHEN, CDR2 SYDVKM. Trimming took off 2 bases at V and 3 bases at J, with 19 bases between the two ends. The CDR3 length is 17 residues. Here the CDR3 reads CASSLGGSRDQEETQYF. The CDR3 DNA follows: TGTGCCAGCAGTTTAGGGGGGTCACGGGATCAAGAAGAGACCCAGTACTTC. The full variable domain, rest sourced from reference TRBV28 and TRBJ2-5, is DVKVTQSSRYLVKRTGEKVFLECVQDMDHENMFWYRQDPGLGLRLIYFSYDVKMKEKGDIPEGYSVSREKKERFSLILESASTNQTSMYLCASSLGGSRDQEETQYFGPGTRLLVL.

The CDR3 DNA reads as TGTGCCAGCAGTGAATGGCGGAGAGAGGGCTCCTACGAGCAGTACTTC. Its protein is CASSEWRREGSYEQYF. This chain connects TRBV25-1 to TRBJ2-5, with a possible D match to TRBD2 (5 bases). The J call is doubtful: the DNA matches TRBJ2-7 better. The germline gives CDR1 MGHDK, CDR2 SYGVNS. The CDR3 loop spans 16 amino acids.

The chain recombines TRBV28 with TRBJ1-5; D gene ambiguous. From germline, CDR1 is MDHEN and CDR2 SYDVKM. V was pared by 11 bases and J by 7 bases, with 18 bases between. The CDR3 has 13 residues. CDR3 nucleotides: TGTGCCGCGCATAGGTCCGTCGGACAGCCCCAGCATTTT. The encoded protein is CAAHRSVGQPQHF.

The chain employs TRBV28 and TRBJ1-2; no clear D. This CDR3 has 16 amino acids. Trimming shortened V by 2 bases and J by 0 bases, and 13 bases separated the two germline ends. Germline V lookup: CDR1 MDHEN, CDR2 SYDVKM. CDR3 amino acids: CASSLLPGLANYGYTF. CDR3 bases: TGTGCCAGCAGTTTACTCCCGGGCCTAGCTAACTATGGCTACACCTTC.

This chain connects TRBV2 to TRBJ1-5; D remains ambiguous. The CDR3 is 12 residues long. The germline gives CDR1 SNHLY, CDR2 FYNNEI. Trimming left V 8 bases short and J 0 bases short, with 5 bases between. The CDR3 protein is CASGVSNQPQHF. As DNA, the CDR3 is TGTGCCAGCGGGGTTAGCAATCAGCCCCAGCATTTT.

The chain links TRBV5-5 to TRBJ2-1, with D perhaps TRBD2 (5 bases). Germline CDR1 and CDR2: SGHKS and YYEKEE (reference sequence). Trimming cost V 1 base and J 5 bases, with 10 bases left between them. The CDR3 is 14 residues long. CDR3 bases: TGTGCCAGCAGCTTGACCGGGGATCACAATGAGCAGTTCTTC. It yields the protein CASSLTGDHNEQFF.

The chain links TRBV28 to TRBJ2-7, with TRBD2 identical over 9 bases. The V gene's germline CDR1 is MDHEN and CDR2 SYDVKM. The CDR3 loop spans 16 amino acids. With V trimmed by 2 bases and J by 7 bases, 12 bases remained unmatched. The CDR3: CASSLGLAGMRGEQYF. The DNA of the CDR3 is TGTGCCAGCAGTTTAGGGCTAGCGGGAATGAGGGGGGAGCAGTACTTC.

This sequence joins TRBV5-1 and TRBJ2-3; 9 bases match TRBD2. The CDR3 is 14 amino acids. In germline, CDR1 is SGHRS, CDR2 YFSETQ. V gave up 7 bases and J gave up 6 bases; unmatched junction bases: 9. The CDR3 region has the DNA TGCGCCAGCCAGCGGGAGGCGGGGGTGGATACGCAGTATTTT. It codes for CASQREAGVDTQYF.

This chain uses TRBV5-1 with TRBJ2-4, with 12 bases lining up with TRBD2. Losses at the gene ends were 2 bases for V and 7 bases for J; bases not matched to a gene: 7. Germline lookup yields CDR1 SGHRS and CDR2 YFSETQ. The CDR3 spans 16 residues. The CDR3 DNA is TGCGCCAGCAGCTTTGGACTAGCGGGACTGGAGAACATTCAGTACTTC. This translates into CASSFGLAGLENIQYF.

J is TRBJ1-4 and V is TRBV28, with 9 bases lining up with TRBD1. Trimming took 1 base from V and 4 from J; bases not matched to a gene: 13. The germline CDR1 and CDR2 sequences are MDHEN and SYDVKM. The length of the CDR3 is 19 residues. The CDR3 here is CASSLYPLTGGGVNEKLFF. CDR3 nucleotides: TGTGCCAGCAGTTTATACCCTCTCACAGGGGGCGGTGTTAATGAAAAACTGTTTTTT.

The CDR3 is CASSRDRHTDTQYF. The CDR3 nucleotides are TGTGCCAGCAGCCGGGACAGACACACAGATACGCAGTATTTT. This sequence joins TRBV7-2 and TRBJ2-3, with 7 bases fitting TRBD1. The V and J ends lost 5 bases and 2 bases, in that order; junction bases with no gene match: 4. The CDR3 covers 14 residues. CDR1 and CDR2 from the germline V gene are SGHTA and FQGNSA.

The chain carries TRBV5-1 and TRBJ2-5, with 10 bases lining up with TRBD1. Germline V gives CDR1 SGHRS, CDR2 YFSETQ. V lost 3 bases, J lost 4 bases, and 6 bases stayed unmatched. The CDR3 totals 15 residues. CDR3 DNA: TGCGCCAGCAGCTCGACCGGACAGGGGGTAGAGACCCAGTACTTC. Translated: CASSSTGQGVETQYF.

CDR3 amino acids: CAGDTGYDTEAFF. CDR3 in DNA: TGTGCCGGGGATACAGGGTATGACACTGAAGCTTTCTTT. The genes are TRBV6-1 and TRBJ1-1; perhaps TRBD1 as D (6 bases). In germline, CDR1 is MNHNS, CDR2 SASEGT. The CDR3 contains 13 residues. Deletions cut 11 bases from V and 3 bases from J, with 16 bases between.

Remarks on this clone: Distinct nucleotide sequences in the sample also encode this CDR3. The chain combines TRBV5-4 with TRBJ1-4, with TRBD1 matching over 7 bases. The CDR3 is 14 amino acids. The ends lost 2 bases at V and 4 bases at J; junction bases unmatched: 2. Looked up from germline, CDR1 is SGHNT and CDR2 is YYREEE (reference sequence). CDR3 sequence (DNA): TGTGCCAGCAGCTTCGGGACAGATAATGAAAAACTGTTTTTT. Its protein product is CASSFGTDNEKLFF.

The genes are TRBV6-1 and TRBJ2-3, with D perhaps TRBD2 (7 bases). Trimming cost V 8 bases and J 6 bases, with 18 bases left between them. The germline CDR1 and CDR2 sequences are MNHNS and SASEGT. This CDR3 spans 14 amino acids. This chain's CDR3 is CASVLGGAGDTQYF. CDR3 nucleotide sequence: TGTGCCAGCGTTTTGGGGGGGGCAGGGGATACGCAGTATTTT.

The chain is built from TRBV29-1 and TRBJ2-2; 7 bases are a match to TRBD2. The CDR3 totals 15 residues. After removal of 6 bases from V and 3 bases from J, the junction contained 10 bases not matched to a gene. CDR1 SQVTM and CDR2 ANQGSEA come from the germline V gene. The CDR3 DNA reads TGCAGCGTACCCGCTAGCGGACTAGACACCGGGGAGCTGTTTTTT. As protein: CSVPASGLDTGELFF.

The chain employs TRBV5-8 and TRBJ2-5; 8 nucleotides agree with TRBD1. CDR3 length equals 14 residues. Germline lookup yields CDR1 SGHTS and CDR2 YDEGEE. The junction had 6 bases not matched to a gene; V was cut back by 4 bases and J by 4 bases. CDR3 in DNA: TGTGCCAGCAGCCAAACAGGGGGAAGAGAGACCCAGTACTTC. As protein: CASSQTGGRETQYF.

This chain connects TRBV7-8 to TRBJ1-5; D remains unclear. The CDR3 consists of 13 residues. Germline CDR1 is SGHVS and CDR2 is FQNEAQ. Trimming cost V 4 bases and J 7 bases, with 11 bases left between them. This CDR3 is CASSSGPIQPQHF. The CDR3 DNA is TGTGCCAGCAGCTCCGGGCCCATCCAGCCCCAGCATTTT.